This T cell receptor (beta chain) originates from a study of cytomegalovirus exposure and HLA in healthy donors. Study findings and constraints: A few chains tied to CMV proved CMV antigen-specific in vitro.

Primers for the PCR totalled 60 Vbeta and 13 Jbeta. Using immunoSEQ multiplex PCR, the repertoire was profiled, and TCRdb retains in-frame clones only, with some absent. Among 200,000 or so clones listed, around 79% were seen once. V lost 0 bases and J 7 bases, leaving 13 bases between the germline ends. Germline CDR1 and CDR2: SGHDT and YYEEEE. The CDR3 is 14 residues long. This clone was detected a few times. What it binds is unknown. The source material was PBMCs. This clonotype was obtained from a girl under 10 years old in good health and CMV-seronegative. The chain recombines TRBV5-6 with TRBJ1-2, with a possible D match to TRBD1 (5 bases). CDR3 coding DNA: TGTGCCAGCAGCTTGGCCCAGGGTCTCGGTGGCTACACCTTC. The encoded protein is CASSLAQGLGGYTF.